Listed below are T cell receptor beta chains from one sample, sequenced in a study of cytomegalovirus exposure and HLA in healthy donors. TCRdb keeps only in-frame clones here, not all; method: immunoSEQ multiplex PCR. The sample contains about 98,000 clones, about 90% of which appear only once. The sequenced sample was PBMCs. These receptors were obtained from a man younger than 35 in good health and CMV-seropositive. CDR3s include the opening cysteine and the closing phenylalanine or tryptophan. D genes are given only for firm matches. Expanded clones get a size class; other rows say once, few or many, or leave the size out.

D,J,size,V,CDR3,DNA
-,TRBJ2-6,-,TRBV4-1,CASSQVPGSAGANVLTF,TGCGCCAGCAGCCAAGTTCCGGGATCGGCTGGGGCCAACGTCCTGACTTTC
-,TRBJ1-2,-,TRBV19,CASRNIGLRNLDGYTF,TGTGCCAGTAGAAACATTGGGCTCAGGAACCTCGATGGCTACACCTTC
TRBD2,TRBJ2-1,-,TRBV27,CASSLGTSGSHYNEQFF,TGTGCCAGCAGTCTCGGGACTAGCGGGAGTCACTACAATGAGCAGTTCTTC
TRBD2,TRBJ2-5,-,TRBV19,CASSIGAGGQETQYF,TGTGCCAGTAGTATTGGGGCGGGGGGTCAAGAGACCCAGTACTTC
-,TRBJ2-7,-,TRBV7-2,CASSVSGSIEQYF,TGTGCCAGCAGCGTCTCGGGGAGTATCGAGCAGTACTTC
-,TRBJ1-1,-,TRBV5-1,CASSWDSPPTEAFF,TGCGCCAGCAGCTGGGACTCCCCCCCCACTGAAGCTTTCTTT
-,TRBJ1-3,few,TRBV7-9,CASSLDPAGNTIYF,TGTGCCAGCAGCTTAGACCCGGCCGGGAACACCATATATTTT
TRBD1,TRBJ1-4,-,TRBV4-1,CASSQSTDRVFEKLFF,TGCGCCAGCAGCCAATCCACGGACAGGGTATTTGAAAAACTGTTTTTT
-,TRBJ2-4,-,TRBV7-2,CASSLYSIQYF,TGTGCCAGCAGCTTATACAGCATTCAGTACTTC
-,TRBJ2-3,-,TRBV5-8,CASSLFLDTQYF,TGTGCCAGCAGCTTGTTTCTAGATACGCAGTATTTT
TRBD2,TRBJ2-7,-,TRBV6-1,CASSDLFRGGGYEQYF,TGTGCCAGCAGTGATTTGTTCCGGGGGGGAGGCTACGAGCAGTACTTC
-,TRBJ2-7,-,TRBV7-9,CASSLVQGVPYEQYF,TGTGCCAGCAGCTTAGTACAGGGAGTCCCCTACGAGCAGTACTTC
-,TRBJ2-2,-,TRBV18,CASSPRQGSVGELFF,TGTGCCAGCTCACCTCGTCAGGGGTCGGTCGGGGAGCTGTTTTTT
TRBD2,TRBJ2-5,-,TRBV9,CASSVMILAGGNQETQYF,TGTGCCAGCAGCGTAATGATCTTGGCGGGGGGAAACCAAGAGACCCAGTACTTC
-,TRBJ1-2,-,TRBV4-1,CASSQEGGLGQINYGYTF,TGCGCCAGCAGCCAAGAGGGAGGGCTGGGACAAATTAACTATGGCTACACCTTC
TRBD1,TRBJ1-4,-,TRBV28,CATGQGAGANEKLFF,TGTGCTACGGGACAGGGGGCGGGTGCTAATGAAAAACTGTTTTTT
TRBD1,TRBJ1-4,-,TRBV5-4,CASSKRDSLEEKLFF,TGTGCCAGCAGCAAGAGGGACAGTCTTGAGGAAAAACTGTTTTTT
-,TRBJ1-5,few,TRBV7-9,CASSRGLRGLQPQHF,TGTGCCAGCAGCCGGGGGTTGCGGGGGTTGCAGCCCCAGCATTTT
TRBD1,TRBJ2-4,-,TRBV19,CASSKSRDRDDIQYF,TGTGCCAGTAGTAAGAGCCGGGACAGGGATGACATTCAGTACTTC
TRBD1,TRBJ1-5,-,TRBV7-2,CASSQQGTSNQPQHF,TGTGCCAGCAGTCAACAGGGGACTAGCAATCAGCCCCAGCATTTT
-,TRBJ1-2,-,TRBV28,CASSFQRNYGYTF,TGTGCCAGCAGTTTCCAGCGGAACTATGGCTACACCTTC
TRBD2,TRBJ2-5,-,TRBV12-5,CASGPGTSGGLRETQYF,TGTGCTAGTGGACCCGGGACTAGCGGGGGGTTGAGAGAGACCCAGTACTTC
-,TRBJ1-1,-,TRBV6-1,CASSGYWDNMNTEAFF,TGTGCCAGCAGTGGGTACTGGGACAACATGAACACTGAAGCTTTCTTT
-,TRBJ2-2,-,TRBV5-8,CASSLVPANTGELFF,TGTGCCAGCAGCTTGGTACCAGCGAACACCGGGGAGCTGTTTTTT
-,TRBJ1-2,-,TRBV5-6,CASSLGVRGGYGYTF,TGTGCCAGCAGCTTGGGTGTGCGGGGCGGCTATGGCTACACCTTC
-,TRBJ2-3,-,TRBV21-1,CASSNSDRGSDTQYF,TGTGCCAGCAGCAATTCTGACAGGGGATCAGATACGCAGTATTTT
TRBD2,TRBJ2-1,-,TRBV19,CASTTASGSSYNEQFF,TGTGCCAGTACCACCGCTAGCGGGAGCTCCTACAATGAGCAGTTCTTC
TRBD2,TRBJ2-7,-,TRBV9,CASSTSGDSSYEQYF,TGTGCCAGCAGCACTAGCGGAGATTCTTCCTACGAGCAGTACTTC
TRBD2,TRBJ2-7,-,TRBV6-5,CASSPEASGYYEQYF,TGTGCCAGCAGTCCCGAGGCTAGCGGCTACTACGAGCAGTACTTC
TRBD2,TRBJ2-5,-,TRBV7-2,CASSPPGLGQETQYF,TGTGCCAGCAGCCCCCCGGGACTAGGTCAAGAGACCCAGTACTTC
-,TRBJ1-1,-,TRBV7-9,CASSWGLNTEAFF,TGTGCCAGCAGCTGGGGGCTGAACACTGAAGCTTTCTTT
-,TRBJ2-7,once,TRBV6-1,CASSGQRGYEQYF,TGTGCCAGCAGCGGACAGCGGGGCTACGAGCAGTACTTC
-,TRBJ2-3,-,TRBV14,CASSPYTDTQYF,TGTGCCAGCAGCCCCTACACAGATACGCAGTATTTT
-,TRBJ1-1,-,TRBV5-1,CASSLRQSNTEAFF,TGCGCCAGCAGCTTACGACAGAGCAACACTGAAGCTTTCTTT
-,TRBJ2-5,-,TRBV18,CASSSGYQETQYF,TGTGCCAGCTCAAGCGGGTACCAAGAGACCCAGTACTTC
TRBD1,TRBJ1-1,few,TRBV6-1,CASSARQGAGTEAFF,TGTGCCAGCAGTGCCCGACAGGGGGCGGGCACTGAAGCTTTCTTT
-,TRBJ1-1,-,TRBV7-9,CASSLVSLEAFF,TGTGCCAGCAGCTTAGTATCCCTTGAAGCTTTCTTT
-,TRBJ2-1,-,TRBV4-3,CASSQVLQGGLDNEQFF,TGCGCCAGCAGCCAAGTTCTTCAAGGGGGTTTGGACAATGAGCAGTTCTTC
-,TRBJ2-5,-,TRBV5-1,CASSTGQETQYF,TGCGCCAGCAGCACGGGCCAAGAGACCCAGTACTTC
-,TRBJ1-2,-,TRBV5-1,CASSQTSEGLHYTF,TGCGCCAGCAGCCAGACCTCGGAGGGTTTGCACTACACCTTC
-,TRBJ1-4,-,TRBV7-9,CASSLVVSPSRLFF,TGTGCCAGCAGCTTAGTAGTTTCCCCAAGTCGACTGTTTTTT
TRBD1,TRBJ2-7,-,TRBV28,CASSSRTGGVGEQYF,TGTGCCAGCAGTTCGAGGACAGGGGGGGTGGGCGAGCAGTACTTC